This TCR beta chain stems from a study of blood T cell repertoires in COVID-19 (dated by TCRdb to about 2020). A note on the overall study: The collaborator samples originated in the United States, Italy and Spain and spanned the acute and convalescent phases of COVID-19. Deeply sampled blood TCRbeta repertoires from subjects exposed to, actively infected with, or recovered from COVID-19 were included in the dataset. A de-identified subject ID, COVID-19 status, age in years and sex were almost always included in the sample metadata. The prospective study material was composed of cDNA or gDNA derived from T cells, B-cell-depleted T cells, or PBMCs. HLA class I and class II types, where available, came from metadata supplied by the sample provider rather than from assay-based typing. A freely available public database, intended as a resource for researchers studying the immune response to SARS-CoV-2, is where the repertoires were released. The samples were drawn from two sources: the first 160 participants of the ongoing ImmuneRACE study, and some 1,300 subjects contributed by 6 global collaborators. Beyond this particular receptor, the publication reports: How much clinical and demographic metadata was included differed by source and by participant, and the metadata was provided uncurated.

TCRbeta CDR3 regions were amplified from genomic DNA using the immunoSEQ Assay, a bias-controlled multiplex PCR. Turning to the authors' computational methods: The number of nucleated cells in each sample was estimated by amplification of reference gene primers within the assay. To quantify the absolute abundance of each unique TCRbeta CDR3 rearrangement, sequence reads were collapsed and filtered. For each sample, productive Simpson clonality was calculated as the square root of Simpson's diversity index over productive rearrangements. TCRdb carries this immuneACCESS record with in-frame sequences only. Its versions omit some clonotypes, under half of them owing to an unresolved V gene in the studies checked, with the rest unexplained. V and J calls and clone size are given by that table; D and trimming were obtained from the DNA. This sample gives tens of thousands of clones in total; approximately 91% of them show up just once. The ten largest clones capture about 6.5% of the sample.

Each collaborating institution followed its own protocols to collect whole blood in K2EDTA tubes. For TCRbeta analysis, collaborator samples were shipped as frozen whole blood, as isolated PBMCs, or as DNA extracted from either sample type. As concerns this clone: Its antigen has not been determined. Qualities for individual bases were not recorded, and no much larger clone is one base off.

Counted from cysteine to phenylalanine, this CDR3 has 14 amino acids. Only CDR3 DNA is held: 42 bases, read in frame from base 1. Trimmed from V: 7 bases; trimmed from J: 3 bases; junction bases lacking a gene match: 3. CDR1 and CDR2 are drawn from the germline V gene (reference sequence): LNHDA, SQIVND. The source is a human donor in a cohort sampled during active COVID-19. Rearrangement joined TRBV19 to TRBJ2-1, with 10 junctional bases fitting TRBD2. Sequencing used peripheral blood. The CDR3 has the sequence CASTLAGDYNEQFF. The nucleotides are TGTGCCAGTACTCTAGCGGGGGACTACAATGAGCAGTTCTTC. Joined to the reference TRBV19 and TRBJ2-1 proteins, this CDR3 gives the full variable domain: DGGITQSPKYLFRKEGQNVTLSCEQNLNHDAMYWYRQDPGQGLRLIYYSQIVNDFQKGDIAEGYSVSREKKESFPLTVTSAQKNPTAFYLCASTLAGDYNEQFFGPGTRLTVL.